This record concerns one T cell receptor (beta chain) sequence. Antigen: not known. This sample is drawn from a study of monozygotic twins with inflammatory bowel disease. Study-wide results and limits: In the analysis, different T cell subtypes could not be told apart.

Collection yielded approximately 2.7 ml of blood per donor. Without any T cell sorting, total RNA was isolated from whole blood. In eight separate reactions per sample, cDNA was generated. TCRdb re-called the 5' RACE reads; one entry per CDR3 protein, DNA not given. The repertoire table contains more than 75,000 distinct CDR3 sequences. The CDR3 contains 16 residues. Germline V gene lookup returns CDR1 DFQATT and CDR2 SNEGSKA (reference sequence). Input material: blood. The rearrangement uses TRBV20-1 and TRBJ1-4; TCRdb picks TRBD1, but there is no DNA to check that call. The receptor comes from a human donor with ulcerative colitis or Crohn's disease, or a healthy co-twin of an affected twin (not recorded which). The CDR3 is CSARERSGITNEKLFF.